The clone carrying this T cell receptor beta chain was detected only once. This CDR3 has 17 amino acids. V lost 0 bases to trimming and J lost 3 bases, with 14 bases between them. Germline V gives CDR1 LGHNA, CDR2 YSLEER. This specimen comes from a study of CD8 T cells in Susac syndrome. Reverse transcription used about 0.45 to 1 ug RNA and random hexamers. TCRdb reprocessed the immunoSEQ multiplex PCR reads with MiXCR, giving one entry per CDR3 protein. The repertoire includes 160,000 or so distinct CDR3 sequences, just under 95% of them detected once, and over 0.2% sits in the top ten. V is TRBV4-3 and J is TRBJ2-2, with D unresolved. The source of this sequence is a human donor with multiple sclerosis. The sample was CD8+ T cells from PBMCs. The CDR3 sequence is CASSQDLSEIDTGELFF. CDR3 coding DNA: TGCGCCAGCAGCCAAGATCTCTCAGAGATCGACACCGGGGAGCTGTTTTTT.